Shown below are 27 T cell receptor beta chains from a single sample sequenced in a study of early T cells in non-severe SARS-CoV-2 infection (dated by TCRdb to about 2021). Libraries were constructed by 5' RACE. Sequencing was performed on a NextSeq 500. TCRdb reworked the public reads: Q25 trimming with fastp, MiXCR clone assembly, productive beta chains retained. Entries that share a CDR3 protein sequence are merged under the most common genes and DNA. The sample includes under 100,000 distinct CDR3 sequences, with 8% to 13% observed a single time. 5.1% of the sample rests with the top ten. Sequencing was done on a sample of whole blood. Source of these receptors: an adult who was a healthcare worker with PCR-confirmed SARS-CoV-2 infection or an uninfected control (not recorded which).

This clonotype was counted ten times or more. This chain links TRBV6-5 with TRBJ1-2; D is ambiguous. CDR3 length: 13 residues. The germline CDR1 and CDR2 sequences are MNHEY and SVGAGI. Deletions cut 0 bases from V and 3 bases from J, with 5 bases between. The CDR3 sequence: CASSYSKYYGYTF. The CDR3 DNA sequence: TGTGCCAGCAGTTACTCCAAGTACTATGGCTACACCTTC.

Only a few counts were recorded for this clonotype. This chain links TRBV9 with TRBJ2-7; D gene ambiguous. V lost 3 bases and J lost 1, with 11 bases in between. The CDR3 has 14 amino acids. Germline CDR1 is SGDLS and CDR2 is YYNGEE. CDR3 nucleotides: TGTGCCAGCAGCGCAGCACTACTATCCTACGAGCAGTACTTC. It is translated as CASSAALLSYEQYF. The complete variable domain, with remaining parts taken from reference TRBV9 and TRBJ2-7, reads DSGVTQTPKHLITATGQRVTLRCSPRSGDLSVYWYQQSLDQGLQFLIQYYNGEERAKGNILERFSAQQFPDLHSELNLSSLELGDSALYFCASSAALLSYEQYFGPGTRLTVT.

The sample holds a few counts of this clonotype. The V call is TRBV18, the J call TRBJ2-3; D uncertain. V was pared by 2 bases and J by 6 bases, with 18 bases between. CDR3 length: 16 amino acids. Germline V gene lookup returns CDR1 KGHSH and CDR2 LQKENI. The CDR3 here is CASSPVMESGTDTQYF. The CDR3 DNA follows: TGTGCCAGCTCACCAGTAATGGAGTCGGGTACGGATACGCAGTATTTT.

The rearrangement uses TRBV3-2 and TRBJ2-3. TRBV3-2 represents a pseudogene. The CDR3 length is 16 residues. The CDR3 region is CASSQGSALHTDTQYF. The DNA of the CDR3 is TGTGCCAGCAGCCAAGGGAGCGCACTTCACACAGATACGCAGTATTTT.

CDR3 DNA: TGTGCCAGCACCCTAAATTGGGGTAGTTTCTACGAGCAGTACTTC. Its protein product is CASTLNWGSFYEQYF. The chain links TRBV6-5 to TRBJ2-7; the D is unclear. V lost 7 bases and J 3 bases, leaving 19 bases between the germline ends. CDR3 size: 15 residues. Germline V gene data show CDR1 as MNHEY and CDR2 as SVGAGI.

This clonotype was counted many times. This CDR3 reads CASTLAGDYNEQFF. CDR3 nucleotide sequence: TGTGCCAGCACCCTAGCGGGGGACTACAATGAGCAGTTCTTC. The chain has TRBV11-2 and TRBJ2-1, with TRBD2 matching 10 bases. Losses at the gene ends were 7 bases for V and 3 bases for J; bases not matched to a gene: 3. CDR3 length equals 14 residues. Per the germline V gene, CDR1 is SGHAT and CDR2 is FQNNGV.

A few counts support this clonotype. The chain uses TRBV7-6 and TRBJ2-3; 11 positions match TRBD2. Trimming removed 5 bases from V and 4 bases from J; junction bases left unmatched: 14. CDR3 length: 18 residues. In germline, CDR1 is SGHVS, CDR2 FNYEAQ. The CDR3 DNA follows: TGTGCCAGCAGCCAACACCCGCAGAGGGGACTAGCGGCAGATACGCAGTATTTT. Its translation is CASSQHPQRGLAADTQYF.

The J gene is TRBJ2-7, the V gene TRBV4-1, with 8 bases matching TRBD1. The germline V gene encodes CDR1 MGHRA and CDR2 YSYEKL. Losses at the gene ends were 4 bases for V and 5 bases for J; bases not matched to a gene: 7. This CDR3 region has 14 residues. The CDR3 coding sequence is TGCGCCAGCAGCCTAACCGCAGGGGGCGACGAGCAGTACTTC. Translation gives CASSLTAGGDEQYF.

The V call is TRBV20-1, the J call TRBJ2-5, with D possibly being TRBD1 or TRBD2 (5 bases each). CDR3 length: 13 residues. CDR1 and CDR2 (germline): DFQATT, SNEGSKA (reference sequence). Trimming removed 5 bases at V and 3 bases at J, with 13 bases between. The CDR3 is CSAGQGRKETQYF. CDR3 sequence (DNA): TGCAGTGCTGGCCAGGGACGGAAAGAGACCCAGTACTTC.

This clonotype was observed at least ten times. V gene TRBV19 combines with J gene TRBJ2-7; 7 nucleotides agree with TRBD1. Germline V gene lookup returns CDR1 LNHDA and CDR2 SQIVND (reference sequence). The CDR3 is 14 residues long. J was trimmed by 0 bases and V by 4 bases; bases with no gene match: 3. As DNA, the CDR3 is TGTGCCAGTAGTACGACAGGGAACTCCTACGAGCAGTACTTC. Protein sequence: CASSTTGNSYEQYF.

This chain uses TRBV6-5 with TRBJ2-6, with D uncertain. The V and J ends lost 6 bases and 2 bases respectively, with 11 bases between them. This CDR3 has 15 residues. Germline loops: CDR1 MNHEY, CDR2 SVGAGI. The CDR3 region has the DNA TGTGCCAGCAGCCTAGTCGTCCCTGGGGCCAACGTCCTGACTTTC. It translates to CASSLVVPGANVLTF.

This clonotype was recorded many times. The V gene is TRBV24-1, the J gene TRBJ2-3, with 13 bases aligning to TRBD2. Germline assignment: CDR1 KGHDR and CDR2 SFDVKD. The CDR3 spans 16 residues. V shed 2 bases and J 8 bases; nucleotides not matched to a gene: 6. The CDR3 DNA is TGTGCCACCAGTGATTACGGGACTAGCGGGAAGGTTACGCAGTATTTT. Protein product: CATSDYGTSGKVTQYF.

This clonotype was recorded many times. J is TRBJ2-1 and V is TRBV20-1; D possibly corresponds to TRBD2 (5 bases). The CDR3 is made up of 14 amino acids. The V gene lost 1 base and the J gene lost 7 bases, with 14 bases spanning the gap. Germline-derived CDR1 and CDR2 are DFQATT and SNEGSKA (reference sequence). The CDR3 bases are TGCAGTGCTAGAGTACCTGGGAGAAAGAATGAGCAGTTCTTC. This encodes CSARVPGRKNEQFF.

This clonotype was counted ten times or more. J is TRBJ2-1 and V is TRBV11-3; 7 positions agree with TRBD2. Germline V gene data show CDR1 as SGHNT and CDR2 as YENEEA. V lost 1 base, J lost 1 base, and 7 bases stayed unmatched. CDR3 length: 17 residues. CDR3 DNA sequence: TGTGCCAGCAGCTTAGGGGGCCAGCGGGGTTCCTACAATGAGCAGTTCTTC. This encodes CASSLGGQRGSYNEQFF.

In this sample, this clonotype turned up many times. This sequence joins TRBV11-1 and TRBJ2-1; the D is unclear. Deletions cut 3 bases from V and 12 bases from J, with 18 bases between. The CDR3 consists of 14 residues. CDR1 is SGHAT and CDR2 is FQDESV in the germline V gene (reference sequence). The chain's CDR3 is CASSFEAAQVGQFF. CDR3 coding DNA: TGTGCCAGCAGCTTCGAAGCAGCCCAGGTAGGGCAGTTCTTC.

This clonotype was seen many times. The chain employs TRBV6-5 and TRBJ2-7; no definite D call. Per germline, CDR1 MNHEY and CDR2 SVGAGI. Trimming left V 4 bases short and J 3 bases short, with 13 bases between. The CDR3 extends over 14 amino acids. Written as DNA, the CDR3 is TGTGCCAGCAGTTTTTTAAGTAAGGGCTACGAGCAGTACTTC. This sequence encodes CASSFLSKGYEQYF.

This clonotype was counted many times. This chain joins TRBV27 and TRBJ1-1, with 9 positions matching TRBD1. The CDR3 sequence is 15 residues long. V lost 5 bases, J lost 4 bases, and 8 bases stayed unmatched. The germline CDR1 and CDR2 sequences are MNHEY and SMNVEV (reference sequence). CDR3 sequence reads: CASSRVQGASTEAFF. As DNA, the CDR3 is TGTGCCAGCAGTCGCGTACAGGGGGCGAGCACTGAAGCTTTCTTT.

This clonotype has a handful of counts. This chain links TRBV24-1 with TRBJ2-3; 10 positions agree with TRBD1. The V gene's germline CDR1 is KGHDR and CDR2 SFDVKD. J gave up 2 bases and V 4 bases, and 5 bases lay outside the gene matches. There are 16 residues in the CDR3. The CDR3 nucleotides are TGTGCCACCAGTGACCCCGGGACAGGGGTCACAGATACGCAGTATTTT. Its translation: CATSDPGTGVTDTQYF.

This clonotype showed up just a few times. This sequence joins TRBV11-2 and TRBJ2-2; D is unclear. Germline CDR1 is SGHAT and CDR2 is FQNNGV. The V end lost 3 bases, the J end lost 7 bases, and 12 bases lay between the germline ends. The CDR3 extends over 14 amino acids. CDR3 bases: TGTGCCAGCAGCTTTTTGGTTAGCCACGGGGAGCTGTTTTTT. Translated: CASSFLVSHGELFF.

This clonotype occurred many times. The chain joins TRBV12-3 or TRBV12-4 to TRBJ2-7, with D perhaps TRBD1 (5 bases). V was trimmed by 5 bases and J by 3 bases, leaving 11 bases between them. The CDR3 length is 13 residues. The CDR3 nucleotides are TGTGCCAGCAGTAGTCGACAGTACTACGAGCAGTACTTC. Protein sequence: CASSSRQYYEQYF.

The chain links TRBV3-1 to TRBJ1-3; the D is unclear. V was clipped by 0 bases and J by 1 base, with 7 bases between them. The CDR3 is 15 residues long. Germline values: CDR1 LGHDT, CDR2 YNNKEL (reference sequence). This chain's CDR3 is CASSQERSSGNTIYF. The CDR3 DNA reads as TGTGCCAGCAGCCAAGAACGGTCGTCTGGAAACACCATATATTTT.

This clonotype came up a few times. The chain carries TRBV11-1 and TRBJ2-1; 11 bases match TRBD2. Germline V lookup: CDR1 SGHAT, CDR2 FQDESV (reference sequence). Trimming took 5 bases from V and 4 from J; bases not matched to a gene: 7. CDR3 length: 16 residues. The CDR3 protein is CASSTSLAGGYNEQFF. The CDR3 nucleotides are TGTGCCAGCAGCACCTCTCTAGCGGGGGGTTACAATGAGCAGTTCTTC. The full variable domain, in which reference TRBV11-1 and TRBJ2-1 provide the parts outside the CDR3, is EAEVAQSPRYKITEKSQAVAFWCDPISGHATLYWYRQILGQGPELLVQFQDESVVDDSQLPKDRFSAERLKGVDSTLKIQPAELGDSAMYLCASSTSLAGGYNEQFFGPGTRLTVL.

This clonotype showed up just a few times. The chain uses TRBV7-9 and TRBJ2-1; the D gene is possibly TRBD1 (6 bases). V was pared by 6 bases and J by 0 bases, with 15 bases between. In germline, CDR1 is SEHNR, CDR2 FQNEAQ (reference sequence). The length of the CDR3 is 16 residues. The CDR3 is CASSTNRASSYNEQFF. As DNA, the CDR3 is TGTGCCAGCAGTACTAACAGGGCTAGCTCCTACAATGAGCAGTTCTTC.

This clonotype was seen many times. V and J are TRBV4-1 and TRBJ2-3; the match to TRBD1 covers 7 bases. CDR1 is MGHRA and CDR2 is YSYEKL in the germline V gene. This CDR3 is 17 amino acids long. V shed 3 bases, J shed 0 bases, and the junction held 9 bases outside the gene matches. CDR3 nucleotides: TGCGCCAGCAGCCAGGTACAGGGGCCAGGCAGCACAGATACGCAGTATTTT. This codes for CASSQVQGPGSTDTQYF.

This clonotype was picked up a small number of times. The chain combines TRBV20-1 with TRBJ1-5, with D maybe TRBD1 (6 bases). CDR1 DFQATT and CDR2 SNEGSKA come from the germline V gene (reference sequence). The V gene lost 4 bases and the J gene lost 6 bases, with 19 bases spanning the gap. The CDR3 is 15 amino acids. The chain's CDR3 is CSATPQGDGSQPQHF. The CDR3 bases are TGCAGTGCTACCCCACAGGGTGATGGGAGTCAGCCCCAGCATTTT.

This clonotype has at least ten counts. The V and J genes are TRBV4-1 and TRBJ1-1; tentative D call: TRBD1 (5 bases). CDR1 is MGHRA and CDR2 is YSYEKL in the germline V gene. The CDR3 spans 15 residues. The ends were cut back, 1 base at V and 3 bases at J, with 12 bases in the middle. As DNA, the CDR3 is TGCGCCAGCAGCCAAGCGTCCAGGGACTACACTGAAGCTTTCTTT. This encodes CASSQASRDYTEAFF.

The genes are TRBV27 and TRBJ2-2; maybe TRBD2 (6 bases). CDR1 MNHEY and CDR2 SMNVEV come from the germline V gene (reference sequence). This CDR3 has 13 amino acids. The V gene lost 3 bases and the J gene lost 7 bases, with 9 bases spanning the gap. As DNA, the CDR3 is TGTGCCAGCAGTTTGTGGGGAGGCGGGGAGCTGTTTTTT. Its protein product is CASSLWGGGELFF.